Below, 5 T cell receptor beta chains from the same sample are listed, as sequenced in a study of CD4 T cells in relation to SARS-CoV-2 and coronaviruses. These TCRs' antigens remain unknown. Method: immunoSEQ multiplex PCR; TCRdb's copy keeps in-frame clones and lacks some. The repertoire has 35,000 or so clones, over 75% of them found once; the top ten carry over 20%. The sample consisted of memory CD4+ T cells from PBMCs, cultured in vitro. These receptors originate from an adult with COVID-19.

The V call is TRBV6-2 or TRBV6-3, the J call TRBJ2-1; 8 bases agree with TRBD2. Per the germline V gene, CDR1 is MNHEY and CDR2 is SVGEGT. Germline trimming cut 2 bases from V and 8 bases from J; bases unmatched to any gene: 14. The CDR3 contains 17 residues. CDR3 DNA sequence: TGTGCCAGCAGTTACAATCTTCGGGAGGGCCAGTGGGATGAGCAGTTCTTC. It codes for CASSYNLREGQWDEQFF.

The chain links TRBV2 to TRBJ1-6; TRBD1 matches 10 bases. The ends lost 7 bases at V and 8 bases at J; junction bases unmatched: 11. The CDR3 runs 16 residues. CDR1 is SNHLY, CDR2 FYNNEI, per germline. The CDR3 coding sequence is TGTGCCAGCAAAAGGGACAGGGGCGCCAGTGATTCACCCCTCCACTTT. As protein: CASKRDRGASDSPLHF.

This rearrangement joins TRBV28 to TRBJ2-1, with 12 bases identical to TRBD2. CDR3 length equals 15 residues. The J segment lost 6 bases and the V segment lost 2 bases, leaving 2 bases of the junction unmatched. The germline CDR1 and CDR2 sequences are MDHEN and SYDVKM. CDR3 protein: CASSLLAGGLNEQFF. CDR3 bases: TGTGCCAGCAGTTTACTAGCGGGAGGGCTCAATGAGCAGTTCTTC.

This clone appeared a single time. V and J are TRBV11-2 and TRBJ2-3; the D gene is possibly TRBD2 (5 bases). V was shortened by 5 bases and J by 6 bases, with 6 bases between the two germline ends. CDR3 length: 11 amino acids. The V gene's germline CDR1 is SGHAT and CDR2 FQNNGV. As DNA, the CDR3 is TGTGCCAGCAGCCCGGGGGATACGCAGTATTTT. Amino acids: CASSPGDTQYF. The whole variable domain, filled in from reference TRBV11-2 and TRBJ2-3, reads EAGVAQSPRYKIIEKRQSVAFWCNPISGHATLYWYQQILGQGPKLLIQFQNNGVVDDSQLPKDRFSAERLKGVDSTLKIQPAKLEDSAVYLCASSPGDTQYFGPGTRLTVL.

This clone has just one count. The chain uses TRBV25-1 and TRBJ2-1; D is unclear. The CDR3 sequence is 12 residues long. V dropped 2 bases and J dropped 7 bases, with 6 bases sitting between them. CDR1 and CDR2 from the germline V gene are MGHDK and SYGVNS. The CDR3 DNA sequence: TGTGCCAGCAGTGAAAGGGTAAATGAGCAGTTCTTC. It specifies CASSERVNEQFF. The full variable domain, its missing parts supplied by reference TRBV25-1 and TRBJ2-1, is EADIYQTPRYLVIGTGKKITLECSQTMGHDKMYWYQQDPGMELHLIHYSYGVNSTEKGDLSSESTVSRIRTEHFPLTLESARPSHTSQYLCASSERVNEQFFGPGTRLTVL.